The 32 T cell receptor beta chains below come from one sample, sequenced in a study of blood T cell repertoires in COVID-19. Only in-frame clones appear in the TCRdb table, and some are missing; sequencing was by immunoSEQ multiplex PCR. The sample holds 210,000 or so clones, approximately 90% seen once. The sequenced material came from peripheral blood. These receptors were collected from a man aged 25 to 40 with COVID-19, enrolled during active disease.

The chain links TRBV24-1 to TRBJ1-1; 7 positions match TRBD1. CDR3 length: 17 residues. V shed 2 bases, J shed 0 bases, and the junction held 8 bases outside the gene matches. Germline CDR1 is KGHDR and CDR2 is SFDVKD. The chain's CDR3 is CATSDWKIGGLNTEAFF. As DNA, the CDR3 is TGTGCCACCAGTGATTGGAAAATAGGGGGCTTGAACACTGAAGCTTTCTTT.

The chain couples TRBV18 to TRBJ2-2; maybe TRBD2 (5 bases). This CDR3 region has 15 residues. Germline V gene lookup returns CDR1 KGHSH and CDR2 LQKENI. The V and J ends lost 4 bases and 2 bases respectively, with 11 bases between them. Here the CDR3 reads CASSRASLNTGELFF. The CDR3 DNA follows: TGTGCCAGCTCACGGGCTAGCCTCAACACCGGGGAGCTGTTTTTT.

CDR3 residues: CASSLRGEKLFF. The CDR3 region has the DNA TGTGCCAGCAGCTTACGGGGTGAAAAACTGTTTTTT. This chain links TRBV11-1 with TRBJ1-4, with D hard to call. Per germline, CDR1 SGHAT and CDR2 FQDESV (reference sequence). V lost 2 bases and J 7 bases, leaving 5 bases between the germline ends. The CDR3 is made up of 12 amino acids. Together with reference TRBV11-1 and TRBJ1-4, the CDR3 gives the full variable domain: EAEVAQSPRYKITEKSQAVAFWCDPISGHATLYWYRQILGQGPELLVQFQDESVVDDSQLPKDRFSAERLKGVDSTLKIQPAELGDSAMYLCASSLRGEKLFFGSGTQLSVL.

DNA for the CDR3: TGTGCCAGCAGTCCGCCGACATTTTCACCCCTCCACTTT. This translates into CASSPPTFSPLHF. V and J are TRBV27 and TRBJ1-6; D uncertain. Between the trimmed V and J ends, which lost 5 bases and 9 bases, there was a span of 11 bases. Germline loops: CDR1 MNHEY, CDR2 SMNVEV (reference sequence). The CDR3 length is 13 residues.

This chain joins TRBV19 and TRBJ2-1, with 11 bases aligning to TRBD2. The CDR3 loop spans 18 amino acids. The junction had 11 bases not matched to a gene; V was cut back by 1 base and J by 6 bases. CDR1 LNHDA and CDR2 SQIVND come from the germline V gene (reference sequence). Here the CDR3 reads CASSIVFQTSGVGNEQFF. CDR3 sequence (DNA): TGTGCCAGTAGTATAGTGTTCCAGACTAGCGGGGTGGGCAATGAGCAGTTCTTC.

This clone was observed a few times. V is TRBV9 and J is TRBJ2-7; D not certain. V was trimmed by 4 bases and J by 6 bases, leaving 14 bases between them. This CDR3 is built from 13 residues. Germline V gene data show CDR1 as SGDLS and CDR2 as YYNGEE. The CDR3 bases are TGTGCCAGCAGCCTAGAGTTTGAGTCCGAGCAGTACTTC. Translated, it gives CASSLEFESEQYF.

V usage is TRBV27 and J usage is TRBJ1-3; D not resolved. CDR3 length: 14 amino acids. Germline CDR1 MNHEY, CDR2 SMNVEV (reference sequence). V was clipped by 6 bases and J by 9 bases, with 18 bases between them. CDR3 loop: CASSLWGGYGTIYF. The CDR3 DNA is TGTGCCAGCAGCCTCTGGGGAGGGTATGGCACCATATATTTT.

V gene TRBV5-5 combines with J gene TRBJ2-7; no firm D call. The CDR3 is made up of 15 amino acids. V was pared by 2 bases and J by 0 bases, with 12 bases between. Germline V lookup: CDR1 SGHKS, CDR2 YYEKEE (reference sequence). CDR3 protein: CASSFRLLSSYEQYF. In DNA, the CDR3 is TGTGCCAGCAGCTTTAGACTTTTAAGCTCCTACGAGCAGTACTTC.

The V call is TRBV7-3, the J call TRBJ2-1, with 8 bases lining up with TRBD1. Losses at the gene ends were 9 bases for V and 4 bases for J; bases not matched to a gene: 11. CDR3 length equals 15 residues. The V gene's germline CDR1 is SGHTA and CDR2 FQGTGA. CDR3 loop: CARNRTGRCYNEQFF. CDR3 nucleotide sequence: TGTGCCAGAAACCGGACAGGGCGTTGTTACAATGAGCAGTTCTTC.

The J gene is TRBJ1-2, the V gene TRBV30, with 7 bases matching TRBD1. Germline values: CDR1 GTSNPN, CDR2 SVGIG (reference sequence). The CDR3 runs 13 residues. The ends lost 8 bases at V and 2 bases at J; junction bases unmatched: 8. CDR3 region: CARRLGQNYGYTF. The CDR3 bases are TGTGCCCGCCGGTTGGGACAGAACTATGGCTACACCTTC.

This chain connects TRBV4-2 to TRBJ1-3; no reliable D call. The CDR3 runs to 15 residues. Between the trimmed V and J ends, which lost 1 base and 0 bases, there was a span of 7 bases. CDR1 and CDR2 from the germline V gene are LGHNA and YNFKEQ. CDR3 loop: CASSQGLLSGNTIYF. The CDR3 DNA sequence: TGTGCCAGCAGCCAAGGACTCCTCTCTGGAAACACCATATATTTT.

This sequence joins TRBV6-4 and TRBJ1-2; TRBD1 agrees at 7 bases. J was trimmed by 6 bases and V by 4 bases; bases with no gene match: 5. This CDR3 is built from 13 residues. CDR1 MRHNA and CDR2 SNTAGT come from the germline V gene. The CDR3 spells CASSVGDRDGYTF. The CDR3 bases are TGTGCCAGCAGTGTCGGGGACAGAGATGGCTACACCTTC.

The chain recombines TRBV15 with TRBJ2-7; 11 bases line up with TRBD1. The CDR3 length is 16 residues. Germline CDR1 LNHNV, CDR2 YYDKDF (reference sequence). V trimming: 7 bases; J trimming: 0 bases; junction bases outside the gene matches: 8. The DNA for the CDR3 is TGTGCCACCACGGACAGGGGGCTGGTACCCTCCTACGAGCAGTACTTC. It translates to CATTDRGLVPSYEQYF.

CDR3 nucleotides: TGTGCCAGCAGCCCCGGACATATACCGGGCTACACCTTC. Amino acid sequence: CASSPGHIPGYTF. V and J are TRBV5-4 and TRBJ1-2; the D gene is possibly TRBD1 (5 bases). With 4 bases removed from V and 8 bases from J, the gap between germline ends came to 15 bases. The germline V gene has CDR1 SGHNT and CDR2 YYREEE (reference sequence). The CDR3 covers 13 residues.

This rearrangement joins TRBV7-9 to TRBJ2-3; 8 nucleotides align to TRBD2. The CDR3 is 17 residues long. With V trimmed by 1 base and J by 2 bases, 8 bases remained unmatched. The germline V gene has CDR1 SEHNR and CDR2 FQNEAQ (reference sequence). CDR3 protein: CASSLVTSDGTTDTQYF. The CDR3 nucleotides are TGTGCCAGCAGCTTAGTGACTAGCGATGGGACCACAGATACGCAGTATTTT.

This clone is a singleton in its sample. This chain connects TRBV18 to TRBJ1-3; no clear D gene. Germline V gene lookup returns CDR1 KGHSH and CDR2 LQKENI. This CDR3 contains 14 residues. V lost 2 bases and J lost 5, with 10 bases in between. CDR3 bases: TGTGCCAGCTCACCATCACGGGGAAGAAACACCATATATTTT. Translation gives CASSPSRGRNTIYF.

This rearrangement joins TRBV6-1 to TRBJ1-2; 7 nucleotides agree with TRBD1. Germline V gene lookup returns CDR1 MNHNS and CDR2 SASEGT. Trimming took 1 base from V and 3 from J; bases not matched to a gene: 5. The CDR3 runs 15 residues. CDR3 bases: TGTGCCAGCAGTGAAGAAGGCAGGGGGGACTATGGCTACACCTTC. Translating gives CASSEEGRGDYGYTF.

This chain links TRBV28 with TRBJ2-7, with 9 bases matching TRBD1. The trim removed 7 bases at V and 5 bases at J, leaving 12 bases unmatched. The germline V gene encodes CDR1 MDHEN and CDR2 SYDVKM. CDR3 size: 15 residues. The DNA of the CDR3 is TGTGCCAGCATTGGCTCCGGGACAGGGCTCAACGAGCAGTACTTC. Its protein is CASIGSGTGLNEQYF.

V gene TRBV3-1 (or the pseudogene TRBV3-2) combines with J gene TRBJ2-7, with 10 nucleotides matching TRBD2. The CDR3 is 16 residues long. The V gene end was trimmed by 0 bases and the J gene end by 4 bases; junction bases not matched to a gene: 6. Germline V gives CDR1 LGHDT, CDR2 YNNKEL (reference sequence). The CDR3 region has the DNA TGTGCCAGCAGCCAAGATTTGGTAGCGGGAGGTTACGAGCAGTACTTC. Translated, it gives CASSQDLVAGGYEQYF.

This clone was detected only a few times. The chain joins TRBV10-1 to TRBJ2-7; 8 bases fit TRBD1. Germline V CDR1 and CDR2: WNHNN, SYGVQD (reference sequence). The CDR3 extends over 13 amino acids. V gave up 10 bases and J gave up 7 bases; unmatched junction bases: 12. The CDR3 here is CAIPQQGAGEQYF. CDR3 sequence (DNA): TGCGCCATACCACAGCAGGGGGCAGGGGAGCAGTACTTC.

J is TRBJ2-3 and V is TRBV7-3; a possible D gene is TRBD2 (5 bases). The V and J ends lost 0 bases and 6 bases respectively, with 10 bases between them. Germline V gives CDR1 SGHTA, CDR2 FQGTGA. This CDR3 comprises 14 residues. The CDR3 DNA sequence: TGTGCCAGCAGCTTAACTGGACTGTTCGATACGCAGTATTTT. It translates to CASSLTGLFDTQYF.

The chain joins TRBV28 to TRBJ1-2; 7 nucleotides align to TRBD1. CDR1 and CDR2 from the germline V gene are MDHEN and SYDVKM. Trimming removed 5 bases from V and 2 bases from J; junction bases left unmatched: 8. The CDR3 totals 15 residues. The CDR3 region is CASSPGTALNYGYTF. The CDR3, as DNA: TGTGCCAGCAGTCCCGGGACAGCCTTGAACTATGGCTACACCTTC.

The chain uses TRBV12-5 and TRBJ1-2; D is unresolved. Germline V gives CDR1 LGHNT, CDR2 FRNRAP. The CDR3 totals 15 residues. Between the trimmed V and J ends, which lost 0 bases and 6 bases, there was a span of 14 bases. The CDR3: CASGLVWAGPNGYTF. The CDR3 region has the DNA TGTGCTAGTGGTTTGGTATGGGCAGGCCCAAATGGCTACACCTTC.

As for this clone: One end of the junction fails to match germline, which may point to a read error. The J gene is TRBJ1-3, the V gene TRBV6-5; D ambiguous. Looked up from germline, CDR1 is MNHEY and CDR2 is SVGAGI. The CDR3 loop spans 15 amino acids. Here the CDR3 DNA reads TGTGCCAGCTGTTATCGGGGTTACTCTGGAAACACCATATATTTT. This translates into CASCYRGYSGNTIYF.

This chain uses TRBV7-2 with TRBJ2-3; 8 bases match TRBD1. The CDR3 totals 15 residues. CDR1 and CDR2 (germline): SGHTA, FQGNSA. J was trimmed by 1 base and V by 5 bases; bases with no gene match: 5. CDR3 loop: CASSPGTGGTDTQYF. The CDR3 DNA reads as TGTGCCAGCAGCCCCGGGACAGGCGGCACAGATACGCAGTATTTT.

The chain links TRBV5-1 to TRBJ2-7; weak D call: TRBD2 (6 bases). The V end lost 1 base, the J end lost 0 bases, and 20 bases lay between the germline ends. CDR3 size: 18 residues. CDR1 and CDR2 from the germline V gene are SGHRS and YFSETQ. CDR3 region: CASSLTSRDSINSYEQYF. CDR3 bases: TGCGCCAGCAGCTTGACTAGCCGAGACTCAATAAACTCCTACGAGCAGTACTTC.

The V call is TRBV6-5, the J call TRBJ1-2; D may be TRBD1 (5 bases). Trimming took 2 bases from V and 4 from J, leaving 14 bases between them. CDR1 and CDR2 from the germline V gene are MNHEY and SVGAGI. The CDR3 is made up of 15 amino acids. CDR3 loop: CASSYQEAGGYGYTF. As DNA, the CDR3 is TGTGCCAGCAGTTACCAGGAGGCGGGGGGCTATGGCTACACCTTC.

V and J are TRBV6-6 and TRBJ1-1; 10 bases are shared with TRBD1. This CDR3 is 14 amino acids long. Germline V CDR1 and CDR2: MNHNY, SVGAGI (reference sequence). Unmatched junction bases numbered 6, after V lost 7 bases and J lost 4 bases. The CDR3 is CASNRQGAVTEAFF. DNA for the CDR3: TGTGCCAGCAATCGACAGGGGGCGGTCACTGAAGCTTTCTTT.

The genes are TRBV15 and TRBJ2-1; 9 bases are shared with TRBD2. The CDR3 contains 19 residues. Trimming took 0 bases from V and 4 from J; bases not matched to a gene: 13. Germline CDR1 and CDR2: LNHNV and YYDKDF (reference sequence). As DNA, the CDR3 is TGTGCCACCAGCAGAGATGGGGGGGCTAGCGGGGCGCGATACAATGAGCAGTTCTTC. It yields the protein CATSRDGGASGARYNEQFF.

The V gene is TRBV7-3, the J gene TRBJ2-1; TRBD2 matches 7 bases. With V trimmed by 0 bases and J by 7 bases, 9 bases remained unmatched. CDR3 length equals 16 residues. Germline values: CDR1 SGHTA, CDR2 FQGTGA. CDR3 DNA sequence: TGTGCCAGCAGCTTAACTAGTAGCGGGTTCCCTAATGAGCAGTTCTTC. It specifies CASSLTSSGFPNEQFF.

V usage is TRBV7-8 and J usage is TRBJ1-2; possibly TRBD1 for D (6 bases). CDR3 size: 15 residues. Germline V CDR1 and CDR2: SGHVS, FQNEAQ. Trimming pared 6 bases from V and 4 bases from J, leaving 18 bases between. CDR3 DNA: TGTGCCAGCAGTTCCCAGGGGATTCTATCCTATGGCTACACCTTC. It encodes CASSSQGILSYGYTF.

The J gene is TRBJ1-2, the V gene TRBV7-2; TRBD1 aligns across 7 bases. Germline V gene lookup returns CDR1 SGHTA and CDR2 FQGNSA. This CDR3 is 16 amino acids long. V was clipped by 5 bases and J by 2 bases; unmatched bases: 11. CDR3 residues: CASSRGRTEGNYGYTF. CDR3 nucleotides: TGTGCCAGCAGCAGGGGGCGAACGGAGGGCAACTATGGCTACACCTTC.